The sequence of this T cell receptor (beta chain) was determined in a study of early T cells in non-severe SARS-CoV-2 infection. MiXCR, run by TCRdb on the 5' RACE reads, gives a single entry per CDR3 protein. The sample holds 55,000 to 65,000 distinct CDR3 sequences, about 12% seen once. V lost 8 bases to trimming and J lost 1 base; unmatched junction nucleotides: 10. CDR3 length: 15 residues. Germline lookup yields CDR1 ENHRY and CDR2 SYGVKD. This clonotype was sampled from an adult who was a healthcare worker with PCR-confirmed SARS-CoV-2 infection or an uninfected control (not recorded which). The specimen comprised whole blood, sampled at baseline. This chain joins TRBV10-3 and TRBJ2-5; 7 bases match TRBD2. The CDR3 coding sequence is TGTGCCATCGGGAGCGGGGTTTCCCTCCAAGAGACCCAGTACTTC. Protein product: CAIGSGVSLQETQYF.